What follows is one T cell receptor beta chain and its context. As yet, its antigen is unknown. The method, 5' RACE with UMI labels, was used to prepare the TRB cDNA libraries. TCRdb re-analyzed the 5' RACE reads; it lists each CDR3 protein once, without DNA. This specimen shows 60,000 to 70,000 distinct CDR3 sequences; the ten leading clones hold just over 0.7%. This sample was taken from a study of CXCR3-negative and CXCR3-positive naive CD8 T cells. About the study: Overall TRB read output was about 140 million, and each library contained about 1.5 +/- 0.3 million reads. Points from the study as a whole: Against CXCR3-negative naive cells, CXCR3-positive naive cells showed more hydrophobic TRB CDR3s. CXCR3 expression partially decreased after cryopreservation; most assays used fresh PBMCs. TRBV-TRBJ usage matched between naive CXCR3-negative and CXCR3-positive cells but not between memory cells.

The germline V gene has CDR1 SGHTA and CDR2 FQGTGA. The CDR3 runs 16 residues. At a few hundred thousand cells each, triplicate sorts were carried out for each CD8+ T cell subset. The rearrangement joins TRBV7-3 to TRBJ2-5; TCRdb proposes TRBD2, but this gene call is untestable without DNA. Sequencing was performed on naive CXCR3+ CD8+ T cells from blood. Subset of the sample: CD45RO-CCR7+CD27+CD95- naive CD8+ T cells expressing CXCR3 (TNR3+). This sequence originates from a human donor in good health. Some clones in this sample may be carry-over from other donors' samples. The CDR3 here is CASSLLGVVSKETQYF.